The clone carrying this T cell receptor (beta chain) was seen more than once but under ten times. The data stem from a study of blood T cell repertoires in COVID-19. Background on the study: Sources were T cells, B-cell-depleted T cells, or PBMCs; the material itself was cDNA or gDNA.

Germline assignment: CDR1 MDHEN and CDR2 SYDVKM. V was trimmed by 5 bases and J by 3 bases, leaving 4 bases between them. CDR3 length: 12 residues. Some clones are missing from TCRdb's copy, which holds only in-frame ones; the method was immunoSEQ multiplex PCR. This sample yields about 250,000 clones, of which approximately 85% are seen a single time; 9.1% belongs to the top ten. Everyone who took part was about 18 to 90 years old, and they came from about two dozen US areas. Assignments of participants to cohorts depended upon their own reported clinical history. The gene calls are TRBV28 and TRBJ2-2, with unresolved D. The sequenced sample consisted of PBMCs or T cells enriched from blood (not recorded which). The source of this sequence is a woman aged 45-65 years with acute COVID-19. The CDR3 nucleotides read TGTGCCAGCAGTCCCTACACCGGGGAGCTGTTTTTT. Translated, it gives CASSPYTGELFF.